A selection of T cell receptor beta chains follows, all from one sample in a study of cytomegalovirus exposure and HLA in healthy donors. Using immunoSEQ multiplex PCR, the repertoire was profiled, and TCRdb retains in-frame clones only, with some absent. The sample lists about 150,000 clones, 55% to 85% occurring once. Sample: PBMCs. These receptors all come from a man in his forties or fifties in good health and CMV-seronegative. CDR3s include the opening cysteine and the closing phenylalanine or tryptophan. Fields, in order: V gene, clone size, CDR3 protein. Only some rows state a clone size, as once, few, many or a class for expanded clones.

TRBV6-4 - CASSDSGTGGHNEQFF
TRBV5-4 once CASSRTGDNSPLHF
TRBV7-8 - CASSLFPSGVNYNEQFF
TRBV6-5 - CASSRHSNTEAFF
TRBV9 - CASSVGGGGGAGETQYF
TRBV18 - CASSPLITGGNEKLFF
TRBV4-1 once CASSQGGTGGYEQYF
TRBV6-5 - CASRPGQGVAYEQYF
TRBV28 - CASSDPGTGSSHHEQYF
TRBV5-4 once CASSLDLPGLASGDIQYF
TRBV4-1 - CASSQTRGLAGNLATDTQYF
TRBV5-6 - CASSLAGAPYEQYF
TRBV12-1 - CASSFCGRGYEQYF
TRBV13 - CASSPGTGKTYNEQFF
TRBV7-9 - CASSFVGTGSETQYF
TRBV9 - CASSVAGDEQYF
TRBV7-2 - CASSSLPGQGPYEQYF